This TCR beta chain was retrieved from a study of PD-L1 blockade in urothelial cancer. The overall study: Per blood sample, T cells had a median of roughly 150,000.

General observations from the study: Below-median blood TCR clonality before treatment forecast better survival.

This clone was observed a few times. No antigen is known for it. Sequencing used immunoSEQ multiplex PCR; TCRdb keeps in-frame clones, though not all of them. The sample has more than 35,000 clones, around four fifths seen once; the top ten hold roughly 15%. CDR3 size: 17 residues. Trimming took off 0 bases at V and 0 bases at J, with 14 bases between the two ends. Germline V gives CDR1 SGHDN, CDR2 FVKESK. As to time point: pretreatment peripheral blood. The chain links TRBV14 to TRBJ1-1; possible D gene TRBD1, 5 bases. The sequenced sample was PBMCs, obtained around atezolizumab (anti-PD-L1) treatment. The sequence was obtained from an older man with urothelial cancer. The CDR3 sequence: CASSQDGQGGVNTEAFF. As DNA, the CDR3 is TGTGCCAGCAGCCAAGACGGTCAGGGAGGCGTGAACACTGAAGCTTTCTTT.